Shown below are 29 T cell receptor beta chains from a single sample sequenced in a study of control samples from healthy donors and cancer patients. The table came from immunoSEQ multiplex PCR; TCRdb's copy has only in-frame clones and leaves some out. The sample shows about 94,000 clones, 90% of them seen only once. Sequenced material: blood. These receptors were taken from a woman aged 18-29 years in good health.

This chain links TRBV15 with TRBJ2-1; the D gene could be TRBD1 or TRBD2 (6 bases each). V was cut by 9 bases and J by 2 bases, with 17 bases left in between. Germline CDR1 reads LNHNV; CDR2 reads YYDKDF (reference sequence). The length of the CDR3 is 15 residues. DNA for the CDR3: TGTGCCACTAAGTCCGGGGGCAGCGCCTACAATGAGCAGTTCTTC. This encodes CATKSGGSAYNEQFF.

The rearrangement uses TRBV18 and TRBJ2-2, with TRBD1 as a possible D gene (6 bases). V dropped 3 bases and J dropped 1 base, with 6 bases sitting between them. Germline V gene sequence: CDR1 KGHSH, CDR2 LQKENI. CDR3 length: 14 amino acids. CDR3: CASSPDRNTGELFF. CDR3 in DNA: TGTGCCAGCTCACCGGACAGGAACACCGGGGAGCTGTTTTTT.

This clone was recorded only once. The V and J genes are TRBV5-4 and TRBJ1-1; perhaps TRBD1 as D (5 bases). The CDR3 is 15 amino acids. The germline V gene has CDR1 SGHNT and CDR2 YYREEE (reference sequence). V dropped 0 bases and J dropped 0 bases, with 9 bases sitting between them. The CDR3 here is CASSLGGRVNTEAFF. CDR3 in DNA: TGTGCCAGCAGCTTGGGGGGCAGGGTGAACACTGAAGCTTTCTTT.

The V call is TRBV7-6, the J call TRBJ2-7; TRBD2 matches at 12 bases. After removal of 4 bases from V and 4 bases from J, the junction contained 2 bases not matched to a gene. This CDR3 contains 14 residues. Germline CDR1 is SGHVS and CDR2 is FNYEAQ. The CDR3 is CASSSLAGGYEQYF. The CDR3 nucleotides are TGTGCCAGCAGCTCTCTAGCGGGGGGGTACGAGCAGTACTTC.

The rearrangement uses TRBV6-6 and TRBJ1-2; a possible D gene is TRBD1 (6 bases). The CDR3 is 15 amino acids. Per the germline V gene, CDR1 is MNHNY and CDR2 is SVGAGI (reference sequence). V was clipped by 2 bases and J by 10 bases, with 20 bases between them. Here the CDR3 reads CASSYGGPLLNDYTF. CDR3 nucleotide sequence: TGTGCCAGCAGTTACGGGGGGCCCCTATTGAACGACTACACCTTC.

The chain links TRBV4-1 to TRBJ1-4; D gene unclear. Deletions cut 4 bases from V and 1 base from J, with 7 bases between. The V gene's germline CDR1 is MGHRA and CDR2 YSYEKL. This CDR3 contains 14 residues. The CDR3 DNA reads as TGCGCCAGCAGCCCCCGCAGAACTAATGAAAAACTGTTTTTT. Translated, it gives CASSPRRTNEKLFF.

This chain connects TRBV5-6 to TRBJ1-4, with 7 bases lining up with TRBD1. With V trimmed by 1 base and J by 2 bases, 8 bases remained unmatched. From germline, CDR1 is SGHDT and CDR2 YYEEEE. This CDR3 is built from 17 residues. The CDR3 DNA reads TGTGCCAGCAGCTTGCTGGGACAGCCGGGGACTAATGAAAAACTGTTTTTT. This encodes CASSLLGQPGTNEKLFF.

This sequence joins TRBV14 and TRBJ2-3; 8 bases agree with TRBD1. Per the germline V gene, CDR1 is SGHDN and CDR2 is FVKESK. This CDR3 has 13 amino acids. V was clipped by 8 bases and J by 1 base; unmatched bases: 2. The CDR3 coding sequence is TGTGCCAGCTTGGGACAGGGCACAGATACGCAGTATTTT. Its translation: CASLGQGTDTQYF.

The chain is built from TRBV5-5 and TRBJ1-5; no firm D call. Trimming pared 4 bases from V and 5 bases from J, leaving 7 bases between. Germline V gene data show CDR1 as SGHKS and CDR2 as YYEKEE (reference sequence). The CDR3 extends over 12 amino acids. The DNA of the CDR3 is TGTGCCAGCAGCAAGGTCGATCAGCCCCAGCATTTT. The encoded protein is CASSKVDQPQHF.

The DNA of the CDR3 is TGTGCCAGCAGGGAGGGGATAGGGGGGGAAGCTTTCTTT. Translating gives CASREGIGGEAFF. The chain carries TRBV5-4 and TRBJ1-1, with D maybe TRBD1 (6 bases). The CDR3 extends over 13 amino acids. Germline CDR1 SGHNT, CDR2 YYREEE (reference sequence). Trimming shortened V by 5 bases and J by 8 bases, and 16 bases separated the two germline ends.

The V call is TRBV12-3 or TRBV12-4, the J call TRBJ1-2; no clear D gene. The ends were cut back, 5 bases at V and 6 bases at J, with 10 bases in the middle. The CDR3 spans 12 residues. CDR3 DNA sequence: TGTGCCAGCAGTCTAACCGATAATGGCTACACCTTC. It yields the protein CASSLTDNGYTF.

The CDR3 DNA is TGTGCCAGCAGAGAGGGCCGGATTTCCTACGAGCAGTACTTC. It yields the protein CASREGRISYEQYF. The V call is TRBV6-5, the J call TRBJ2-7, with D perhaps TRBD2 (5 bases). The CDR3 sequence is 14 residues long. Trimming removed 6 bases at V and 1 base at J, with 13 bases between. CDR1 is MNHEY, CDR2 SVGAGI, per germline.

The chain uses TRBV14 and TRBJ1-2, with TRBD1 identical over 8 bases. CDR1 and CDR2 from the germline V gene are SGHDN and FVKESK. The CDR3 consists of 18 residues. Germline trimming cut 5 bases from V and 5 bases from J; bases unmatched to any gene: 19. CDR3 protein: CASSGRPGQAQGLYGYTF. CDR3 nucleotides: TGTGCCAGCAGCGGACGTCCGGGACAGGCCCAGGGTCTATATGGCTACACCTTC.

The chain recombines TRBV6-6 with TRBJ2-7, with 11 bases fitting TRBD1. The germline V gene has CDR1 MNHNY and CDR2 SVGAGI (reference sequence). The CDR3 has 16 residues. After removal of 2 bases from V and 2 bases from J, the junction contained 5 bases not matched to a gene. The CDR3 DNA sequence: TGTGCCAGCAGTTACAGTAGGGACAGGGGGACCTACGAGCAGTACTTC. Translated: CASSYSRDRGTYEQYF.

The chain links TRBV3-1 (or the pseudogene TRBV3-2) to TRBJ2-1, with TRBD1 as a possible D gene (5 bases). This CDR3 contains 13 residues. Trimming took 3 bases from V and 4 from J, leaving 7 bases between them. Germline CDR1 reads LGHDT; CDR2 reads YNNKEL (reference sequence). The CDR3 nucleotides read TGTGCCAGCAGCCAGAGACAGTACAATGAGCAGTTCTTC. Amino acid sequence: CASSQRQYNEQFF.

The rearrangement joins TRBV6-1 to TRBJ1-2, with D unresolved. Trimming took 3 bases from V and 4 from J, leaving 9 bases between them. Germline assignment: CDR1 MNHNS and CDR2 SASEGT. This CDR3 region has 13 residues. CDR3 sequence reads: CASSDGSPYGYTF. CDR3 bases: TGTGCCAGCAGTGACGGCAGCCCCTATGGCTACACCTTC.

This chain joins TRBV19 and TRBJ1-2; 9 bases match TRBD1. The CDR3 sequence is 17 residues long. V lost 0 bases and J lost 2; bases outside the gene matches: 7. Germline V gives CDR1 LNHDA, CDR2 SQIVND (reference sequence). The chain's CDR3 is CASSIDGQGLGNYGYTF. The CDR3 DNA reads TGTGCCAGTAGTATAGACGGACAGGGGCTCGGCAACTATGGCTACACCTTC.

The J gene is TRBJ2-5, the V gene TRBV21-1; the table's D call TRBD1 went unverified against the DNA. TRBV21-1 is given as a pseudogene. This CDR3 region has 16 residues. The CDR3 bases are TGTGCCAGCAGCACCAACCGGGACAGCTTTCAAGAGACCCAGTACTTC. Amino acids: CASSTNRDSFQETQYF.

This clone was counted a single time. The chain joins TRBV10-3 to TRBJ1-4; D uncertain. The CDR3 sequence is 15 residues long. Germline CDR1 and CDR2: ENHRY and SYGVKD. The V gene lost 2 bases and the J gene lost 5 bases, with 12 bases spanning the gap. The CDR3 here is CAISEASPENEKLFF. In DNA form, the CDR3 reads TGTGCCATCAGTGAGGCATCCCCGGAGAATGAAAAACTGTTTTTT.

The chain is built from TRBV5-1 and TRBJ1-3; possible D gene TRBD1, 5 bases. Trimming took 4 bases from V and 3 from J, leaving 17 bases between them. There are 16 residues in the CDR3. Germline values: CDR1 SGHRS, CDR2 YFSETQ. This CDR3 reads CASSLSGTDYGNTIYF. CDR3 nucleotide sequence: TGCGCCAGCAGCCTTTCTGGGACGGATTATGGAAACACCATATATTTT.

V is TRBV2 and J is TRBJ1-2; a weak D match, TRBD1 (5 bases). Trimming cost V 6 bases and J 2 bases, with 16 bases left between them. This CDR3 has 15 residues. From germline, CDR1 is SNHLY and CDR2 FYNNEI. DNA for the CDR3: TGTGCCAGCAGGCTCCGGGGCGGGGAGAACTATGGCTACACCTTC. It translates to CASRLRGGENYGYTF.

This chain joins TRBV11-2 and TRBJ1-3; D gene ambiguous. V was shortened by 5 bases and J by 0 bases, with 5 bases between the two germline ends. CDR1 SGHAT and CDR2 FQNNGV come from the germline V gene. The CDR3 extends over 13 amino acids. The CDR3 here is CASSRGSGNTIYF. CDR3 nucleotides: TGTGCCAGCAGCAGAGGCTCTGGAAACACCATATATTTT.

This rearrangement joins TRBV20-1 to TRBJ1-3; the D gene is possibly TRBD1 (6 bases). The CDR3 loop spans 16 amino acids. V was trimmed by 3 bases and J by 1 base, leaving 16 bases between them. Germline V gene data show CDR1 as DFQATT and CDR2 as SNEGSKA (reference sequence). CDR3 amino acids: CSASPSGTPSGNTIYF. The CDR3 nucleotides read TGCAGTGCTAGTCCAAGTGGGACACCTTCTGGAAACACCATATATTTT.

The chain links TRBV7-2 to TRBJ1-2; TRBD1 might be the D (6 bases). The CDR3 is 13 amino acids. V was clipped by 5 bases and J by 13 bases, with 20 bases between them. Germline V gene data show CDR1 as SGHTA and CDR2 as FQGNSA. CDR3 protein: CASSLGGQGTGTF. In nucleotides, the CDR3 is TGTGCCAGCAGCCTAGGCGGGCAGGGGACCGGCACCTTC.

The CDR3, as DNA: TGTGCCAGCAGCCTCGAGCGGAACACCGGGGAGCTGTTTTTT. Protein: CASSLERNTGELFF. The chain couples TRBV4-2 to TRBJ2-2; D unresolved. V was cut by 4 bases and J by 1 base, with 7 bases left in between. The length of the CDR3 is 14 residues. CDR1 is LGHNA and CDR2 is YNFKEQ in the germline V gene.

This clone has only a few counts. The rearrangement links TRBV6-4 to TRBJ2-1; 9 nucleotides line up with TRBD1. The germline V gene encodes CDR1 MRHNA and CDR2 SNTAGT. The CDR3 length is 14 residues. The J segment lost 6 bases and the V segment lost 0 bases, leaving 0 bases of the junction unmatched. CDR3 residues: CASSDSTGGNEQFF. The CDR3 bases are TGTGCCAGCAGTGACTCGACAGGGGGCAATGAGCAGTTCTTC.

This rearrangement joins TRBV9 to TRBJ1-4; 7 positions agree with TRBD1. This CDR3 is built from 15 residues. CDR1 is SGDLS and CDR2 is YYNGEE in the germline V gene. With 2 bases clipped from V and 4 bases from J, the junction kept 5 bases outside the gene matches. This CDR3 reads CASSVEDRVNEKLFF. In DNA form, the CDR3 reads TGTGCCAGCAGCGTCGAAGACAGGGTTAATGAAAAACTGTTTTTT.

This rearrangement joins TRBV6-5 to TRBJ1-5, with D perhaps matching TRBD1 (5 bases). The length of the CDR3 is 15 residues. V lost 2 bases to trimming and J lost 5 bases, with 13 bases between them. Germline V gives CDR1 MNHEY, CDR2 SVGAGI. CDR3 DNA: TGTGCCAGCAGTTACGATGACAGTCAATATCAGCCCCAGCATTTT. Amino acid sequence: CASSYDDSQYQPQHF.

This clone was observed a single time. V usage is TRBV10-3 and J usage is TRBJ1-2; D gene unclear. The CDR3 totals 11 residues. With 10 bases removed from V and 5 bases from J, the gap between germline ends came to 11 bases. Germline lookup yields CDR1 ENHRY and CDR2 SYGVKD. The CDR3 sequence is CATPPEYGYTF. CDR3 coding DNA: TGTGCCACCCCCCCGGAGTATGGCTACACCTTC.